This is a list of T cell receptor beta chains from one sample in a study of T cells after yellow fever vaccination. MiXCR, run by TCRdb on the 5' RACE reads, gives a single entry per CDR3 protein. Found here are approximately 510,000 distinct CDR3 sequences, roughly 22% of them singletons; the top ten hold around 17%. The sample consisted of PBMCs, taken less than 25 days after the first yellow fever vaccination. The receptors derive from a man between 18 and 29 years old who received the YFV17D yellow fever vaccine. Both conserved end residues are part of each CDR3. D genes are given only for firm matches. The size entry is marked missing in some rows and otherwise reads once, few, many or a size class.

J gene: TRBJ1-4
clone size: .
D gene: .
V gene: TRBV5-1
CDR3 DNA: TGCGCCAGCAGCCCCGAAGGTGTATTAAATGAAAAACTGTTTTTT
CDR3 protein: CASSPEGVLNEKLFF

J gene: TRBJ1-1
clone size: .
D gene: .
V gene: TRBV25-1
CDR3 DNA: TGTGCCAGCAGCCCTAACCCGAGCACTGAAGCTTTCTTT
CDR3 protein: CASSPNPSTEAFF

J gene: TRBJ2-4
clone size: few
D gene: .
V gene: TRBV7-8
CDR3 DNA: TGTGCCAGCAGCCCCCAGGGGATCAGTAGGAGGATAGCCAAAAACATTCAGTACTTC
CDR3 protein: CASSPQGISRRIAKNIQYF

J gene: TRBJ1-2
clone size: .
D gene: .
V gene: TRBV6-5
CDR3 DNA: TGTGCCAGCAGTTGGGGGGGATCATATGGCTACACCTTC
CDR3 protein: CASSWGGSYGYTF

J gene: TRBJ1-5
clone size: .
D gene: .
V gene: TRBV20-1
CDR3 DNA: TGCAGTGCTAGTCGGGTATATCAGCCCCAGCATTTT
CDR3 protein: CSASRVYQPQHF

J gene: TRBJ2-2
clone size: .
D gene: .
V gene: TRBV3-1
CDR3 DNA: TGTGCCAGCAGCCAAGAATGGAGGGGTAATACCGGGGAGCTGTTTTTT
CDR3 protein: CASSQEWRGNTGELFF

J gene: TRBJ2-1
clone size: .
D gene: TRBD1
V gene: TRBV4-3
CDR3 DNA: TGCGCCAGCAGCCAAAACCTACATTCAGGGGGAGACTCCTACAATGAGCAGTTCTTC
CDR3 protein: CASSQNLHSGGDSYNEQFF

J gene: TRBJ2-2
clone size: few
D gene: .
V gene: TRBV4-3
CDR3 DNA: TGCGCCAGCAGCCAGCTAGCAGGGTTGGGCGGGGAGCTGTTTTTT
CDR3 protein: CASSQLAGLGGELFF

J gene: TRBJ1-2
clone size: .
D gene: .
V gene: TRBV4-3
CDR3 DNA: TGCGCCAGCAGCCAAGGATTGGGGGACACCGACTATGGCTACACCTTC
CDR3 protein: CASSQGLGDTDYGYTF

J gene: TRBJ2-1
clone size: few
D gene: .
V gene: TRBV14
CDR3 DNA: TGTGCCAGCAGCCAACTTACCGGGACTCTAGGGGAGCAGTTCTTC
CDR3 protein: CASSQLTGTLGEQFF

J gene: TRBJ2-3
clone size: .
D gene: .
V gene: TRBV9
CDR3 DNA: TGTGCCAGCAGCGTTAAGGGGGGCGGACAAGATACGCAGTATTTT
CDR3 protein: CASSVKGGGQDTQYF

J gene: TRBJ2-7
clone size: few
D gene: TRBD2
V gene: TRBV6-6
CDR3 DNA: TGTGCCAGCCGGGAGGGAGGGTTCAACGAGCAGTACTTC
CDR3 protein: CASREGGFNEQYF

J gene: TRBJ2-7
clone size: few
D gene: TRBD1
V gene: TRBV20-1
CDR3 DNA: TGCAGTGCTACTGACTCCAGGGGGAATTCCTACGAGCAGTACTTC
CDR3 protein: CSATDSRGNSYEQYF

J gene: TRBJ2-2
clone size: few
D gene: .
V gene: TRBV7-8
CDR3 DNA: TGTGCCAGCAGCTTAAAGAAGTATGGGTTGGAGGCCGGGGAGCTGTTTTTT
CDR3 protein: CASSLKKYGLEAGELFF

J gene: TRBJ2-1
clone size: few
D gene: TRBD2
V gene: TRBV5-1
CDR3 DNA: TGCGCCAGCGCTTTCGGGGGGGTCTTGCGAAATGAGCAGTTCTTC
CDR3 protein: CASAFGGVLRNEQFF

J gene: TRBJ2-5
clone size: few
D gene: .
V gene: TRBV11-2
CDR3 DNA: TGTGCCAGCAGCTCTGGGCAGGGATGGGAGACCCAGTACTTC
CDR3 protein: CASSSGQGWETQYF

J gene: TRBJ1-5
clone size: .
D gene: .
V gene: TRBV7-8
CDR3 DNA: TGTGCCAGCAGCCAAGGGATGCGGGATCAGCCCCAGCATTTT
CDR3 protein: CASSQGMRDQPQHF

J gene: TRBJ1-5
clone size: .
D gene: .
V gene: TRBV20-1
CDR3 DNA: TGCAGTGCCCCCCCGGGGGGAGGCAATCAGCCCCAGCATTTT
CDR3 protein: CSAPPGGGNQPQHF

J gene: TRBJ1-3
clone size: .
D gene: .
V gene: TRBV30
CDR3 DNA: TGTGCCTGGAGTAGAGCCGGAAACACCATATATTTT
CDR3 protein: CAWSRAGNTIYF

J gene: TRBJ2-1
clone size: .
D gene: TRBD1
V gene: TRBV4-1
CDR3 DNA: TGCGCCAGCAGCCAGGAACCGGGACAGTCCTACAATGAGCAGTTCTTC
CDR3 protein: CASSQEPGQSYNEQFF

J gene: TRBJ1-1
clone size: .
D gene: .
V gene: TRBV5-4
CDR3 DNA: TGTGCCAGCAGTCGGAGGGGGACGGGATCTGAAGCTTTCTTT
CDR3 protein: CASSRRGTGSEAFF

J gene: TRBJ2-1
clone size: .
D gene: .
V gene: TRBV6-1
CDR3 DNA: TGTGCCAGCAGCCCAGTCAGGGCAAGTGAGCAGTTCTTC
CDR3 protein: CASSPVRASEQFF

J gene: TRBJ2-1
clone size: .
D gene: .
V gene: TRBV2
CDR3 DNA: TGTGCCAGCAGTACCCCCGCTCCCCACAATGAGCAGTTCTTC
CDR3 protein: CASSTPAPHNEQFF

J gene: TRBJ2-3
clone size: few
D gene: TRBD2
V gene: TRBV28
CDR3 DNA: TGTGCCAGCAGCCGGACTAGCGGGGGGGCGCGGGATACGCAGTATTTT
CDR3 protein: CASSRTSGGARDTQYF

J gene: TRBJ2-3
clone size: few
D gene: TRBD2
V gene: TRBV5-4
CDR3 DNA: TGTGCCAGCAGCTGGATTACCGGGACTAGCGGGGGGCTAGGGACAGATACGCAGTATTTT
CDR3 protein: CASSWITGTSGGLGTDTQYF

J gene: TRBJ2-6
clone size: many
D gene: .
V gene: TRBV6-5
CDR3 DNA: TGTGCCAGCAGTTACTCGAGGGGGTCTGGGGCCAACGTCCTGACTTTC
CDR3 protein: CASSYSRGSGANVLTF

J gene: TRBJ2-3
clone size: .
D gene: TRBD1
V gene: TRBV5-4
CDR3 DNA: TGTGCCAGCAGCTTAGGGACAGGGTCAAGGCCGACAGATACGCAGTATTTT
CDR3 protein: CASSLGTGSRPTDTQYF

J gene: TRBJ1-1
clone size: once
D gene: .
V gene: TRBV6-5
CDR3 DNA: TGTGCCAGCAGTTACCAAGGGGGGCGCAGAAACACTGAAGCTTTCTTT
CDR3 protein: CASSYQGGRRNTEAFF

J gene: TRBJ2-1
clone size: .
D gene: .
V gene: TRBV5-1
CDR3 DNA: TGCGCCAGCAGCTTGGGGGCCGGGATCGATGAGCAGTTCTTC
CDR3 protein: CASSLGAGIDEQFF

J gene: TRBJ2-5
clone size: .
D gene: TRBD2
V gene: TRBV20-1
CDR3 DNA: TGCAGGGCTCTCGGCGGGGGGATAAGGGGGCAAGAGACCCAGTACTTC
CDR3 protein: CRALGGGIRGQETQYF

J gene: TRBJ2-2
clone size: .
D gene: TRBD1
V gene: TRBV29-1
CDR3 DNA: TGCATCGTACAGGACAGGGGGCGATCCGGGGAGCTGTTTTTT
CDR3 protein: CIVQDRGRSGELFF

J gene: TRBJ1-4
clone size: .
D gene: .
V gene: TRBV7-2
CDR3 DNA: TGTGCCAGCAGCCCAGTCGCGTCCGGTGAAAAACTGTTTTTT
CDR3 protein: CASSPVASGEKLFF

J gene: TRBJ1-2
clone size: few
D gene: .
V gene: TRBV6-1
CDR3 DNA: TGTGCCAGCAGTGAAGTCGGAGGGGCCGCTGGCTACACCTTC
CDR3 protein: CASSEVGGAAGYTF

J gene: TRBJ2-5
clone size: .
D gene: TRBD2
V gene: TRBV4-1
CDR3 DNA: TGCGCCAGCAGCCAAGATCCGGGGGGCCAAGAGACCCAGTACTTC
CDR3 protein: CASSQDPGGQETQYF

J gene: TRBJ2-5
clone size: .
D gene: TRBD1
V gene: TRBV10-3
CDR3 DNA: TGTGCCATCAGTGTGCGGGACAGGGGGGTTGAGACCCAGTACTTC
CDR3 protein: CAISVRDRGVETQYF

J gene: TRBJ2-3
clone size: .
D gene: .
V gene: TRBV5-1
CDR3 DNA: TGCGCCAGCACCCCGCGGGCCCTAAGGACAGATACGCAGTATTTT
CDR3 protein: CASTPRALRTDTQYF

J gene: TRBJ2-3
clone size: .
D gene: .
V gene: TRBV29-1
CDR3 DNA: TGCAGCGTTGAAGACGGACAGAACGGGCTGGGCACAGATACGCAGTATTTT
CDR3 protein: CSVEDGQNGLGTDTQYF

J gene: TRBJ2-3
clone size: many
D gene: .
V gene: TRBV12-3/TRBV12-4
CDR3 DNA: TGTGCCAGCAGGCAGGGACCAGATACGCAGTATTTT
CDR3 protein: CASRQGPDTQYF

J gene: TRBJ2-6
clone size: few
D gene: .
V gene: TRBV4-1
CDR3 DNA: TGCGCCAGCAGCCAGGGGACGGGTTTCGGCTCTGGGGCCAACGTCCTGACTTTC
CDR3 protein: CASSQGTGFGSGANVLTF

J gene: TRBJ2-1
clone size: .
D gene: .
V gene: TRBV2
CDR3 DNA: TGTGCCAGCACTGAGCGGTACAATGAGCAGTTCTTC
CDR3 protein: CASTERYNEQFF

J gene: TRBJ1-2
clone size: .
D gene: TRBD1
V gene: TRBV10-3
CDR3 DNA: TGTGCCATCGGCAGGGGGAACTATGGCTACACCTTC
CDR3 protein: CAIGRGNYGYTF

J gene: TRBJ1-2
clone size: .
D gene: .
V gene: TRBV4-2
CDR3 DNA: TGTGCCAGCAGCCCCGAAGGGGGGACATCTTATGGCTACACCTTC
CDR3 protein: CASSPEGGTSYGYTF

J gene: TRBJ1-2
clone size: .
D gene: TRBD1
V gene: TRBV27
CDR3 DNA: TGTGCCAGCAGTTTATCGCCGACAGGGGAGGGCTACACCTTC
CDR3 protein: CASSLSPTGEGYTF

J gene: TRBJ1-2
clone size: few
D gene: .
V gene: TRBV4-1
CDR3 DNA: TGCGCCAGCAGCCTCGGGACGGAAGCTAACTATGGCTACACCTTC
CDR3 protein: CASSLGTEANYGYTF

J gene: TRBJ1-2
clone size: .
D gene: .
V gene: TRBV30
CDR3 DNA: TGTGCCTGGAGGGGGGGGAAGAGCGGCTATGGCTACACCTTC
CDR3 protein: CAWRGGKSGYGYTF

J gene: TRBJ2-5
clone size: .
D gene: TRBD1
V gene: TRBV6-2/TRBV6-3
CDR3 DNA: TGTGCCAGCAGGTCCTGGGACAGGGTAAAGACCCAGTACTTC
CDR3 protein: CASRSWDRVKTQYF

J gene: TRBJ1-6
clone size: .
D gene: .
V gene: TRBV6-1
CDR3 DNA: TGTGCCAGCAGTGAATTGCTAGATTCACCCCTCCACTTT
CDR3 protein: CASSELLDSPLHF

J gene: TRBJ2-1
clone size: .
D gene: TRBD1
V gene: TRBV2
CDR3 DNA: TGTGCCAGCACTCCTGACAGGGTCAATGAGCAGTTCTTC
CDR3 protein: CASTPDRVNEQFF

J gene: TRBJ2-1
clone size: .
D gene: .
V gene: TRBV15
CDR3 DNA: TGTGCCACCAGCAGAGATTTGAGCAATGAGCAGTTCTTC
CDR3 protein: CATSRDLSNEQFF

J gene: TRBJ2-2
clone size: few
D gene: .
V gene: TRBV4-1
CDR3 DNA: TGCGCCAGCAGCCTCCCCCGGGGCGGTGTCAACACCGGGGAGCTGTTTTTT
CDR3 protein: CASSLPRGGVNTGELFF

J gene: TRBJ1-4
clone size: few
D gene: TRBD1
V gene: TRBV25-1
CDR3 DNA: TGTGCCAGCAGGATCGGGGCAGGGGGTTACGAAAAACTGTTTTTT
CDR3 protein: CASRIGAGGYEKLFF

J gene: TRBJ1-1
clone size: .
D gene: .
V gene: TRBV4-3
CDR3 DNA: TGCGCCAGCAGCCATCTTTATTTGAACACTGAAGCTTTCTTT
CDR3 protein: CASSHLYLNTEAFF

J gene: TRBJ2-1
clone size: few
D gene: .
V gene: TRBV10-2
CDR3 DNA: TGCGCCAGCAGGAGAGATAACAATGAGCAGTTCTTC
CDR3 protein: CASRRDNNEQFF

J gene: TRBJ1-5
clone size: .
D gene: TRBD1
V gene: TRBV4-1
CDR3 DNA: TGCGCCAGCAGCAACCCCGGGACAGGGGGCGGTCAGCCCCAGCATTTT
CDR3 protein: CASSNPGTGGGQPQHF